These 16 T cell receptor beta chains share one sample of origin, sequenced in a study of T cells in Graves' hyperthyroidism and ophthalmopathy (dated 2019 in TCRdb). Libraries were made using multiplex PCR. Sequencing was performed on an Illumina HiSeq 2000. TCR beta CDR3 regions were amplified from RNA transcripts. The TCR CDR3 was subjected to a first round of RT-PCR using the HTBI primer set and the Qiagen OneStep RT-PCR kit. The public reads were quality trimmed at Q25 with fastp and then assembled into clones with MiXCR by TCRdb, keeping productive beta chains. Under each unique CDR3 protein, matching rows form one entry showing the most common genes and DNA. In all, the sample holds some 350,000 distinct CDR3 sequences, and 13% to 15% of those were seen once. About 21% of the sample rests with the top ten. What was sequenced was blood. The receptors shown here come from a woman aged 55-69 years with Graves' ophthalmopathy.

This clonotype was detected only a few times. The chain recombines TRBV24-1 with TRBJ2-7, with TRBD1 matching over 7 bases. J was trimmed by 8 bases and V by 4 bases; bases with no gene match: 7. Germline V gene data show CDR1 as KGHDR and CDR2 as SFDVKD. This CDR3 spans 13 amino acids. The CDR3 region has the DNA TGTGCCACCAGTGAGGTAGGACAGGCTAAGCAGTACTTC. Encoded protein: CATSEVGQAKQYF.

This clonotype was counted at least ten times. The CDR3 nucleotides are TGTGCCAGCAGCTTAGAAGGGACTAGCTCCGAGCAGTACTTC. Its translation is CASSLEGTSSEQYF. V gene TRBV7-2 combines with J gene TRBJ2-7; 9 bases are a match to TRBD2. V shed 1 base and J 6 bases; nucleotides not matched to a gene: 4. The CDR3 extends over 14 amino acids. CDR1 and CDR2 (germline): SGHTA, FQGNSA. The complete variable domain, with remaining parts taken from reference TRBV7-2 and TRBJ2-7, reads GAGVSQSPSNKVTEKGKDVELRCDPISGHTALYWYRQSLGQGLEFLIYFQGNSAPDKSGLPSDRFSAERTGGSVSTLTIQRTQQEDSAVYLCASSLEGTSSEQYFGPGTRLTVT.

The chain links TRBV6-1 to TRBJ1-2, with TRBD1 matching over 8 bases. Germline V gene lookup returns CDR1 MNHNS and CDR2 SASEGT. Trimming took 4 bases from V and 2 from J; bases not matched to a gene: 6. CDR3 length equals 15 residues. The CDR3 reads CASSARGRGNYGYTF. The CDR3, as DNA: TGTGCCAGCAGTGCCAGGGGGCGCGGAAACTATGGCTACACCTTC.

This clonotype was observed at least ten times. The chain carries TRBV3-1 and TRBJ2-1; a possible D gene is TRBD2 (6 bases). Looked up from germline, CDR1 is LGHDT and CDR2 is YNNKEL (reference sequence). The V end was cut by 1 base, the J end by 4 bases, with 11 bases between. There are 15 residues in the CDR3. CDR3 protein: CASSQVRAGYNEQFF. Here the CDR3 DNA reads TGTGCCAGCAGCCAAGTGAGGGCGGGGTACAATGAGCAGTTCTTC.

Ten or more counts support this clonotype. The chain joins TRBV3-1 to TRBJ2-5; a possible D gene is TRBD2 (6 bases). The V gene's germline CDR1 is LGHDT and CDR2 YNNKEL (reference sequence). CDR3 length: 14 residues. The ends were cut back, 4 bases at V and 5 bases at J, with 14 bases in the middle. The CDR3 here is CASSPGLPRETQYF. CDR3 coding DNA: TGTGCCAGCAGCCCGGGACTCCCCAGGGAGACCCAGTACTTC.

At least ten counts were recorded for this clonotype. The chain has TRBV20-1 and TRBJ1-1, with 8 bases identical to TRBD1. V was pared by 1 base and J by 4 bases, with 5 bases of the junction left unmatched. Germline CDR1 and CDR2: DFQATT and SNEGSKA (reference sequence). This CDR3 comprises 14 residues. The CDR3 DNA is TGCAGTGCTAGAGCCCGTGACAGGGGCACTGAAGCTTTCTTT. Protein product: CSARARDRGTEAFF.

At least ten counts were recorded for this clonotype. The J gene is TRBJ2-7, the V gene TRBV20-1, with D perhaps matching TRBD2 (5 bases). Trimming shortened V by 0 bases and J by 2 bases, and 11 bases separated the two germline ends. CDR3 size: 14 residues. CDR1 and CDR2 from the germline V gene are DFQATT and SNEGSKA (reference sequence). CDR3 coding DNA: TGCAGTGCTAGAGATAACGGGAACCCCTACGAGCAGTACTTC. As protein: CSARDNGNPYEQYF.

This clonotype has ten or more counts. The chain is built from TRBV7-2 and TRBJ1-2; TRBD1 matches at 8 bases. V lost 5 bases to trimming and J lost 7 bases; unmatched junction nucleotides: 12. The CDR3 has 15 amino acids. Germline CDR1 SGHTA, CDR2 FQGNSA. CDR3 in DNA: TGTGCCAGCAGCACAGGGGGGATCGGCGGCAGTGGCTACACCTTC. Protein: CASSTGGIGGSGYTF.

The chain combines TRBV9 with TRBJ1-1, with TRBD1 matching over 9 bases. The CDR3 runs 16 residues. Trimming took 3 bases from V and 2 from J; bases not matched to a gene: 8. Germline V CDR1 and CDR2: SGDLS, YYNGEE. The CDR3 region is CASSASLTGGNTEAFF. DNA of the CDR3: TGTGCCAGCAGCGCCAGCCTGACAGGGGGAAACACTGAAGCTTTCTTT.

This clonotype was counted ten times or more. The chain combines TRBV7-3 with TRBJ2-1, with 9 bases aligning to TRBD2. Germline CDR1 reads SGHTA; CDR2 reads FQGTGA. There are 15 residues in the CDR3. The V and J ends lost 5 bases and 8 bases, in that order; junction bases with no gene match: 10. The DNA of the CDR3 is TGTGCCAGCAGCCCCCTAGCGGGATGGGGGGATGAGCAGTTCTTC. Translated: CASSPLAGWGDEQFF.

This clonotype was counted only a few times. The V and J genes are TRBV25-1 and TRBJ2-1, with 7 bases identical to TRBD2. CDR3 size: 14 residues. After removal of 8 bases from V and 6 bases from J, the junction contained 10 bases not matched to a gene. Germline-derived CDR1 and CDR2 are MGHDK and SYGVNS. CDR3 DNA sequence: TGTGCCAGCTCAACTAGTGGGGGGGGCAATGAGCAGTTCTTC. Its translation: CASSTSGGGNEQFF.

This clonotype was counted between two and nine times. CDR3 residues: CAWRPGESAEAFF. The CDR3, as DNA: TGTGCCTGGAGACCAGGGGAATCCGCTGAAGCTTTCTTT. The chain joins TRBV30 to TRBJ1-1; a weak D match, TRBD1 (6 bases). Germline values: CDR1 GTSNPN, CDR2 SVGIG (reference sequence). The CDR3 length is 13 residues. Trimming shortened V by 3 bases and J by 6 bases, and 14 bases separated the two germline ends.

The gene calls are TRBV19 and TRBJ2-1; D uncertain. Trimming left V 2 bases short and J 7 bases short, with 6 bases between. The CDR3 has 12 amino acids. Germline CDR1 and CDR2: LNHDA and SQIVND (reference sequence). In DNA form, the CDR3 reads TGTGCCAGTAGTATAAGTAGGAATGAGCAGTTCTTC. It encodes CASSISRNEQFF. Variable domain in full (rest from reference TRBV19 and TRBJ2-1): DGGITQSPKYLFRKEGQNVTLSCEQNLNHDAMYWYRQDPGQGLRLIYYSQIVNDFQKGDIAEGYSVSREKKESFPLTVTSAQKNPTAFYLCASSISRNEQFFGPGTRLTVL.

There are a few counts of this clonotype. This rearrangement joins TRBV7-3 to TRBJ2-3; 7 nucleotides agree with TRBD2. Losses at the gene ends were 5 bases for V and 1 base for J; bases not matched to a gene: 12. The length of the CDR3 is 17 residues. The germline gives CDR1 SGHTA, CDR2 FQGTGA. The CDR3 DNA is TGTGCCAGCAGCGCAAGTTCGTGGGCGGGAGGCACAGATACGCAGTATTTT. Translated, it gives CASSASSWAGGTDTQYF.

About this clonotype: A read error may account for a junction end that differs from germline. The rearrangement joins TRBV4-1 to TRBJ1-2; D may be TRBD1 (6 bases). Germline V gene sequence: CDR1 MGHRA, CDR2 YSYEKL. The CDR3 has 14 amino acids. The CDR3: CASSQILRGGGYIF. As DNA, the CDR3 is TGCGCCAGCAGCCAGATACTCCGGGGGGGGGGCTACATCTTC.

The chain couples TRBV5-1 to TRBJ2-5, with D perhaps matching TRBD2 (6 bases). Germline V CDR1 and CDR2: SGHRS, YFSETQ. The CDR3 spans 15 residues. Trimming pared 4 bases from V and 2 bases from J, leaving 15 bases between. This chain's CDR3 is CASSPTGGRQETQYF. CDR3 in DNA: TGCGCCAGCAGCCCCACCGGAGGGCGGCAAGAGACCCAGTACTTC.